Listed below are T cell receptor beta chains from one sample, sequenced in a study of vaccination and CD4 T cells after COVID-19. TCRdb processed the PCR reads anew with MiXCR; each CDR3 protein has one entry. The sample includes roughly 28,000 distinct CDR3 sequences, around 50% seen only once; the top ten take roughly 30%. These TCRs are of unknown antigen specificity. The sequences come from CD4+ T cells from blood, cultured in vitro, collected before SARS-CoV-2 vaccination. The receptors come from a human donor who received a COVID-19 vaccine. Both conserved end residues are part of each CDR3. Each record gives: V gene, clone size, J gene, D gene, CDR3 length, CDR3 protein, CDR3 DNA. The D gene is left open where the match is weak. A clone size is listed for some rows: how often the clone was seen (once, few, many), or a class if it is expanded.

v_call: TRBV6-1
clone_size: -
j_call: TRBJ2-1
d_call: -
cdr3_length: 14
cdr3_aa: CASSDQFTGDEQFF
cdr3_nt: TGTGCCAGCAGTGATCAGTTTACCGGGGATGAGCAGTTCTTC

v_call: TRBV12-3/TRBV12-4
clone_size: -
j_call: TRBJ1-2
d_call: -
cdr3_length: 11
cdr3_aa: CASSYNYGYTF
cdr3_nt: TGTGCCAGCAGTTATAACTATGGCTACACCTTC

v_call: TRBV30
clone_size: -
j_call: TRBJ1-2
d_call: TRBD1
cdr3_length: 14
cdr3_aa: CAWSPNGQGDGYTF
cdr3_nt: TGTGCCTGGAGTCCTAACGGACAGGGGGATGGCTACACCTTC

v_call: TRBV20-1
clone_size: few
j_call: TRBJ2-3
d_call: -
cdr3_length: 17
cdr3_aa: CSAPGLLGGASTDTQYF
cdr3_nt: TGCAGTGCTCCAGGGCTACTGGGGGGGGCCTCCACAGATACGCAGTATTTT

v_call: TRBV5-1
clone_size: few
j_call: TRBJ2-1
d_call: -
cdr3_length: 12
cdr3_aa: CASSPGVGEQFF
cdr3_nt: TGCGCCAGCAGCCCGGGGGTGGGTGAGCAGTTCTTC

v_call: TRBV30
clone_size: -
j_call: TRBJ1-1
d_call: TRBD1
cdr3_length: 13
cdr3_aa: CAWRHRGNTEAFF
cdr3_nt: TGTGCCTGGCGACACAGGGGGAACACTGAAGCTTTCTTT

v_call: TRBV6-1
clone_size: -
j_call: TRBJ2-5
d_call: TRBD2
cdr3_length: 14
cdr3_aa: CASSKTSGQETQYF
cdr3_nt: TGTGCCAGCAGTAAGACTAGCGGCCAAGAGACCCAGTACTTC

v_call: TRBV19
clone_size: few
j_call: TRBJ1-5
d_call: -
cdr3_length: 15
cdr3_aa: CASSHVGRVLQPQHF
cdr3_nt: TGTGCCAGTAGTCACGTGGGCAGGGTCTTGCAGCCCCAGCATTTT

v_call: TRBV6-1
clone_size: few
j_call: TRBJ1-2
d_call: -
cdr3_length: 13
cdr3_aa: CASSGSSGGGYTF
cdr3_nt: TGTGCCAGCAGTGGCTCTTCGGGGGGTGGCTACACCTTC

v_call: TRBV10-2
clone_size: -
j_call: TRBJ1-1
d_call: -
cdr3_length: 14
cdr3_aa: CASSESRQTTEAFF
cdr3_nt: TGCGCCAGCAGTGAGTCCAGACAGACCACTGAAGCTTTCTTT

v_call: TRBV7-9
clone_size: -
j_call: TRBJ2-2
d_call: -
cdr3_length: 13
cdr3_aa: CASSLLGAGELFF
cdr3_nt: TGTGCCAGCAGCCTCCTTGGGGCCGGGGAGCTGTTTTTT

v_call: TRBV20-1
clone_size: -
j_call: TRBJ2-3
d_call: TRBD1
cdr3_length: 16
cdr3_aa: CSARPSTLTGPDTQYF
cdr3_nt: TGCAGTGCTAGACCATCTACGTTGACAGGGCCAGATACGCAGTATTTT

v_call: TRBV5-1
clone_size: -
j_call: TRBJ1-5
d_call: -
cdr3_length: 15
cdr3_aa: CASSLRGGWDQPQHF
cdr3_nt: TGCGCCAGCAGCTTAAGGGGGGGTTGGGATCAGCCCCAGCATTTT

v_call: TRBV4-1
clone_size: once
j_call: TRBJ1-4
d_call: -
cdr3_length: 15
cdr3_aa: CASSRRGGDNEKLFF
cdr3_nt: TGCGCCAGCAGCCGCCGAGGGGGAGATAATGAAAAACTGTTTTTT

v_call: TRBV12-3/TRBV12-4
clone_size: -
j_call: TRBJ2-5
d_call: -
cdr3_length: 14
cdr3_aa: CATSRGTIQETQYF
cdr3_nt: TGTGCCACCTCGAGGGGGACCATCCAAGAGACCCAGTACTTC

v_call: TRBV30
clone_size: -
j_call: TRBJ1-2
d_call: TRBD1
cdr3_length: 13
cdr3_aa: CAWRTGAGYGYTF
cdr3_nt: TGTGCCTGGAGGACAGGGGCGGGGTATGGCTACACCTTC

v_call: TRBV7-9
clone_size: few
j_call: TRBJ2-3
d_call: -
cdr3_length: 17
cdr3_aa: CASSLVLSQGSTDTQYF
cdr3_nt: TGTGCCAGCAGCTTAGTATTGAGTCAGGGTAGCACAGATACGCAGTATTTT

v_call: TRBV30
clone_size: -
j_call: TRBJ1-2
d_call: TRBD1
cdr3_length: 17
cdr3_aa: CASPNTPRDREDYGYTF
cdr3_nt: TGTGCCTCCCCCAACACTCCTCGGGACAGGGAAGACTATGGCTACACCTTC

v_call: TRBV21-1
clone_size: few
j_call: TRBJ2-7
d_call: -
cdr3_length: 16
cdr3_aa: CASSRTGDREFNEQYF
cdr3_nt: TGTGCCAGCAGCCGGACGGGGGACAGGGAGTTCAACGAGCAGTACTTC

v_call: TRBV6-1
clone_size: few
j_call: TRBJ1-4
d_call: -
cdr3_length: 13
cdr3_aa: CASIRAQGEKLFF
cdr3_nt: TGTGCCAGCATAAGGGCGCAGGGAGAAAAACTGTTTTTT